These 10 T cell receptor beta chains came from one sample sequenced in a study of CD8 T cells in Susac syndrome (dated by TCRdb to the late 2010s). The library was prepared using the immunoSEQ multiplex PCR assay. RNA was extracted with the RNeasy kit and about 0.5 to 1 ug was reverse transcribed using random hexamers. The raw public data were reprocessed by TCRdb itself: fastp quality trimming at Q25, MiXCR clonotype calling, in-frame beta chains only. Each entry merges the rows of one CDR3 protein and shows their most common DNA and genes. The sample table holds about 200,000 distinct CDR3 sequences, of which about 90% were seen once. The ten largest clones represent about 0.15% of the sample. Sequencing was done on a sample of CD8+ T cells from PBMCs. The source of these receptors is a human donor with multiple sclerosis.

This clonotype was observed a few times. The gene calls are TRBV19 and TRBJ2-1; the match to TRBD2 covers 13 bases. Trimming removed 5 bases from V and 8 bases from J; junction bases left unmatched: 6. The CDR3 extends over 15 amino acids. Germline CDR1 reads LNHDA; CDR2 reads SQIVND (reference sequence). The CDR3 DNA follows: TGTGCCAGTAGTCCACTAGCGGGAGGGCCGGATGAGCAGTTCTTC. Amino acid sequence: CASSPLAGGPDEQFF.

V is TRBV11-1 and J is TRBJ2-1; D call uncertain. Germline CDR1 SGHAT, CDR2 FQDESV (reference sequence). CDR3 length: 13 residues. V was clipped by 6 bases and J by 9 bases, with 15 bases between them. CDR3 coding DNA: TGTGCCAGCAGTCCTAACTCGCAGGCTGAGCAGTTCTTC. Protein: CASSPNSQAEQFF.

CDR3 DNA sequence: TGTGCCAGCAGTGACGGGGGGAGTCTTGGCTACACCTTC. Its translation: CASSDGGSLGYTF. The V gene is TRBV6-4, the J gene TRBJ1-2, with D possibly TRBD1 on 5 matching bases. Trimming pared 2 bases from V and 7 bases from J, leaving 11 bases between. Germline CDR1 MRHNA, CDR2 SNTAGT. CDR3 length: 13 amino acids.

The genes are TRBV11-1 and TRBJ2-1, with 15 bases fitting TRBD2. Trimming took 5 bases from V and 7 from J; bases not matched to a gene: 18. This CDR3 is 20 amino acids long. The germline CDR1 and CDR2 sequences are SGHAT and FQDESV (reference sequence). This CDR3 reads CASSTPPGLAGGSLQNEQFF. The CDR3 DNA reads TGTGCCAGCAGCACCCCCCCGGGACTAGCGGGAGGCTCCTTGCAAAATGAGCAGTTCTTC. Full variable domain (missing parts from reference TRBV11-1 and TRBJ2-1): EAEVAQSPRYKITEKSQAVAFWCDPISGHATLYWYRQILGQGPELLVQFQDESVVDDSQLPKDRFSAERLKGVDSTLKIQPAELGDSAMYLCASSTPPGLAGGSLQNEQFFGPGTRLTVL.

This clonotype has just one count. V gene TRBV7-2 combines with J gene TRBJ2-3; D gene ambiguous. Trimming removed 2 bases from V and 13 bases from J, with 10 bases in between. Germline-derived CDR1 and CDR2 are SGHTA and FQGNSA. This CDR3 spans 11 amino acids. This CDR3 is CASSLNAQKYF. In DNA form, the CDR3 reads TGTGCCAGCAGCTTAAATGCTCAGAAGTATTTT.

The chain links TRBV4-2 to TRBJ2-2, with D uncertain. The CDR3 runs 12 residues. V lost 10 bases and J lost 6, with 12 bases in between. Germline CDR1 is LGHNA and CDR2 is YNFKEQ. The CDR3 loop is CATHSASGELFF. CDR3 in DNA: TGTGCCACCCACTCGGCGTCCGGGGAGCTGTTTTTT.

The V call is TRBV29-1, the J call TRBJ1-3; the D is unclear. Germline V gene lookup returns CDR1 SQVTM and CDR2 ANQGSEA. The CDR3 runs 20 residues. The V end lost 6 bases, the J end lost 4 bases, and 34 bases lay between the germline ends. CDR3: CSVRLTMAGSGPQRGNTIYF. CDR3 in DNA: TGCAGCGTCCGCCTGACAATGGCCGGTTCGGGCCCTCAGCGGGGAAACACCATATATTTT.

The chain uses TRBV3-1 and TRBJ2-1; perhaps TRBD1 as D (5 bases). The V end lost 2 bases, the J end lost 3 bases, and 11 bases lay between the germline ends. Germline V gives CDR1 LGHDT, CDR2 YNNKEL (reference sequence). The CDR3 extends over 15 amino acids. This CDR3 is CASSQNTGYYNEQFF. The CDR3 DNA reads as TGTGCCAGCAGCCAAAATACAGGATACTACAATGAGCAGTTCTTC.

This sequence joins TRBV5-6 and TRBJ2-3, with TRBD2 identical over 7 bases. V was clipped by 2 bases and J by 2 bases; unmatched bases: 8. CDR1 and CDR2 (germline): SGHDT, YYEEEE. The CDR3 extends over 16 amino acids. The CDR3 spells CASSFGLGPLTDTQYF. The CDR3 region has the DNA TGTGCCAGCAGCTTCGGACTAGGACCACTCACAGATACGCAGTATTTT.

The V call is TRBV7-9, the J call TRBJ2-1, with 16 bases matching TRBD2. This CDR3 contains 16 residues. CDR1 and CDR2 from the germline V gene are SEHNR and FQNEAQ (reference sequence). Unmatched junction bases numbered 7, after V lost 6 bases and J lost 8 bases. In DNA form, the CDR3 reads TGTGCCAGCAGACAGGGACTAGCGGGAGGGTACGATGAGCAGTTCTTC. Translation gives CASRQGLAGGYDEQFF.